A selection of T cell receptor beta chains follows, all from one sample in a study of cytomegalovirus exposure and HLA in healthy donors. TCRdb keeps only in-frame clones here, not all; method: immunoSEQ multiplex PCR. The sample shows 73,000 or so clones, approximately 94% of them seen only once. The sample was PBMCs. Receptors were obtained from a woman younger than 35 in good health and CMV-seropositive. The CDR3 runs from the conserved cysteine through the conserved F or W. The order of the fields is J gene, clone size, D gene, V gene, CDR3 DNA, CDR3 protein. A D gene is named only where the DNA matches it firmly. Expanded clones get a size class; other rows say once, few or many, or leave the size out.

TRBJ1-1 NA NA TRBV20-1 TGCAGTGCCGTGAGGGAGGAAGCTTTCTTT CSAVREEAFF
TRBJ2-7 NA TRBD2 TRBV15 TGTGCCACCAGCAGAGAGTTGCTAGCGGTATCCTACGAGCAGTACTTC CATSRELLAVSYEQYF
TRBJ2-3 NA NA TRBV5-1 TGCGCCAGCAGCTTACAGGGACCTAGCACAGATACGCAGTATTTT CASSLQGPSTDTQYF
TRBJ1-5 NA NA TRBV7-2 TGTGCCAGCAGCTACAGGAGCAATCAGCCCCAGCATTTT CASSYRSNQPQHF
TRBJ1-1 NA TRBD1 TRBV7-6 TGTGCCAGCAGCTTGGAGGGGGCGAACACTGAAGCTTTCTTT CASSLEGANTEAFF
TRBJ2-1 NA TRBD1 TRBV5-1 TGCGCCTCCGAAACCGGGACAGGGATGAATGAGCAGTTCTTC CASETGTGMNEQFF
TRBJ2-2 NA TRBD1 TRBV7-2 TGTGCCAGCAGCTTTAGCCAGGGGGCTTCTGACGGGGAGCTGTTTTTT CASSFSQGASDGELFF
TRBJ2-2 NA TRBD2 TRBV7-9 TGTGCCAGCAGCTTAGGGGCTAGCGGTCCGAACACCGGGGAGCTGTTTTTT CASSLGASGPNTGELFF
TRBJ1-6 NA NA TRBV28 TGTGCCAGCAGTTTTAGCAGGGGAAGCGGTTCACCCCTCCACTTT CASSFSRGSGSPLHF
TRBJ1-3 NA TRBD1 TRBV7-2 TGTGCCAGCAGCAACCACCCGACAGGGCACGGAAACACCATATATTTT CASSNHPTGHGNTIYF
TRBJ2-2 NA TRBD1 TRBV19 TGTGCCAGTAGTATTAGGGGACAGGGGCGTTTTGCAAACACCGGGGAGCTGTTTTTT CASSIRGQGRFANTGELFF
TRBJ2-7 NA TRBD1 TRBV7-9 TGTGCCAGCAGCCCCCACCGGGACAGCTACGAGCAGTACTTC CASSPHRDSYEQYF
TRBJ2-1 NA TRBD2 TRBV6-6 TGTGCCAGCAGACTAGCGGGGGGGCCGGATGAGCAGTTCTTC CASRLAGGPDEQFF
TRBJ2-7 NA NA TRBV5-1 TGCGCCAGCAGCTTTGGACAAGCTAGCTACGAGCAGTACTTC CASSFGQASYEQYF
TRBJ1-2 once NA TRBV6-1 TGTGCCAGCAGTGGTGACAGTCTTTGGGGCTACACCTTC CASSGDSLWGYTF
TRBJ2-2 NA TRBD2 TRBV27 TGTGCCAGCAGTTTTTGGCGGGAGAAGGCCGGGGAGCTGTTTTTT CASSFWREKAGELFF
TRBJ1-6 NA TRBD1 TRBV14 TGTGCCAGCAGCCCGCGGACAGGGAGCGCTTCACCCCTCCACTTT CASSPRTGSASPLHF
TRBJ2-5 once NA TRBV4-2 TGTGCCAGCAGCCCGCCGGGACAACAAGAGACCCAGTACTTC CASSPPGQQETQYF
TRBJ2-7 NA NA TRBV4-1 TGCGCCAGCAGCCGGAACCCGGGGTCAGGTACCCCATACGAGCAGTACTTC CASSRNPGSGTPYEQYF
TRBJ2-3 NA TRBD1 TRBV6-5 TGTGCCAGCAGTCTAGGACAGGGCACAGATACGCAGTATTTT CASSLGQGTDTQYF
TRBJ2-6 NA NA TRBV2 TGTGCCAGCCGCGAGGGCCGATCCCCCTCTGGGGCCAACGTCCTGACTTTC CASREGRSPSGANVLTF
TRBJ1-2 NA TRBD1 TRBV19 TGTGCCAGTAGTGCCTTCCTGGGACAGCGGCGTGGTGGCTACACCTTC CASSAFLGQRRGGYTF
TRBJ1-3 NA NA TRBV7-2 TGTGCCAGCAGCTTAGCCCTAGATTATTCTGGAAACACCATATATTTT CASSLALDYSGNTIYF
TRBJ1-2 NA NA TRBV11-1 TGTGCCAGCAGCCTTGGACAGCCAGGAGACTATGGCTACACCTTC CASSLGQPGDYGYTF
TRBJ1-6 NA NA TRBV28 TGTGCCAGCAGCCCTCGCTGGGGCTATTCGGCCCTCCACTTT CASSPRWGYSALHF
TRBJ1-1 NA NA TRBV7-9 TGTGCCAGCAGCCTGTCGGACAGGAACACTGAAGCTTTCTTT CASSLSDRNTEAFF
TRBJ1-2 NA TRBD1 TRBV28 TGTGCCAGCAGCATACGACAGGGGAGTTACTATGGCTACACCTTC CASSIRQGSYYGYTF
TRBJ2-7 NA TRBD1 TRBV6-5 TGTGCCAGCAGAGAGACAGGGAGAGACGAGCAGTACTTC CASRETGRDEQYF
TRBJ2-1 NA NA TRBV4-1 TGCGCCAGCAGTCATGTAGCGCGCACCTACTCCTACAATGAGCAGTTCTTC CASSHVARTYSYNEQFF
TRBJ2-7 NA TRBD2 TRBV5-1 TGCGCCAGCACCGGGACTAGCGGTTCCTACGAGCAGTACTTC CASTGTSGSYEQYF
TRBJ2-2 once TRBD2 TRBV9 TGTGCCAGCAGCGTTAGGACTAGCGGGCCCGGGTTGTTTTTT CASSVRTSGPGLFF
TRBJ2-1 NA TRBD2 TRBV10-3 TGTGCCATCAGTGACCCAGCGGGAGTGAGCTACAATGAGCAGTTCTTC CAISDPAGVSYNEQFF
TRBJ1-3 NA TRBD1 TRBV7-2 TGTGCCAGCAGCCCTACTACAGGGGTTGCTGGAAACACCATATATTTT CASSPTTGVAGNTIYF
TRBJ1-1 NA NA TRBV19 TGTGCCAGTAGTATTGTCGGGGGGGTAGGCGCTGAAGCTTTCTTT CASSIVGGVGAEAFF
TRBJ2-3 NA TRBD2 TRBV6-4 TGTGCCAGCAGCCCTACTACGGGGGGGAGGACAGATACGCAGTATTTT CASSPTTGGRTDTQYF
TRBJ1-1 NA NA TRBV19 TGTGCCAGTAGTAAAAAACCGGGACATCTTGAAGCTTTCTTT CASSKKPGHLEAFF
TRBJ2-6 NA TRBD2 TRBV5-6 TGTGCCAGCAGCCGGGTGGCGGGAGGGGCTGGGGCCAACGTCCTGACTTTC CASSRVAGGAGANVLTF
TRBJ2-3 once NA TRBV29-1 TGCAGTGTGACTTCGCTGGGCACAGATACGCAGTATTTT CSVTSLGTDTQYF
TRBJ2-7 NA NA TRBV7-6 TGTGCCAGCAGCACCCCCGGGGGATGGGAGCAGTACTTC CASSTPGGWEQYF
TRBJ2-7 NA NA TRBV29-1 TGCAGCATCCAGGTTACCTACGAGCAGTACTTC CSIQVTYEQYF
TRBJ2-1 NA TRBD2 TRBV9 TGTGCCAGCAGCCTTAATAGCGGGAGGGGGCATGAGCAGTTCTTC CASSLNSGRGHEQFF